These 18 T cell receptor beta chains share one sample of origin, sequenced in a study of T-cell reconstitution after alpha-beta-depleted transplantation in children. Using unique molecular identifiers, the investigators prepared the TCRbeta library. TCRdb called the PCR reads again in MiXCR, with one record for every CDR3 protein. This sample has hundreds of thousands of distinct CDR3 sequences, with about 23% found just once. This sample comprised PBMCs, mostly from graft donor cells, obtained 360 days after TCRalphabeta/CD19-depleted stem cell transplant. The receptors originated from a boy under two years old who had a stem cell transplant for acute myeloid leukemia, so the T cells may come from the graft donor.

Many counts were recorded for this clonotype. As DNA, the CDR3 is TGTGCCAGCAGCCAAGAGGGGACAGCCAACACTGAAGCTTTCTTT. Its translation: CASSQEGTANTEAFF. The V gene is TRBV4-2, the J gene TRBJ1-1; 7 bases line up with TRBD1. The germline gives CDR1 LGHNA, CDR2 YNFKEQ. This CDR3 has 15 residues. V was pared by 0 bases and J by 2 bases, with 3 bases of the junction left unmatched.

This clonotype appeared a few times. Written as DNA, the CDR3 is TGCGCCAGCAGCCAAGGACAGGACCAAGAGACCCAGTACTTC. The encoded protein is CASSQGQDQETQYF. The J gene is TRBJ2-5, the V gene TRBV4-3; possibly TRBD1 for D (6 bases). CDR1 is LGHNA and CDR2 is YSLEER in the germline V gene. This CDR3 has 14 residues. Between the trimmed V and J ends, which lost 1 base and 0 bases, there was a span of 6 bases.

The chain combines TRBV20-1 with TRBJ2-3; 7 positions match TRBD2. Germline V gene sequence: CDR1 DFQATT, CDR2 SNEGSKA (reference sequence). Trimming cost V 3 bases and J 0 bases; bases outside gene matches: 3. The CDR3 totals 14 residues. CDR3 amino acids: CSASYGGSTDTQYF. CDR3 DNA: TGCAGTGCTAGTTACGGGGGGAGCACAGATACGCAGTATTTT.

V and J are TRBV7-2 and TRBJ2-3, with D possibly matching TRBD1 (5 bases). Germline V CDR1 and CDR2: SGHTA, FQGNSA. V lost 2 bases, J lost 1 base, and 13 bases lay in between. The CDR3 totals 16 residues. The CDR3 DNA is TGTGCCAGCAGCTTATACCCGGACACCCGCACAGATACGCAGTATTTT. It is translated as CASSLYPDTRTDTQYF.

Ten or more counts support this clonotype. The chain is built from TRBV4-3 and TRBJ2-2; D gene unclear. The CDR3 spans 15 residues. V lost 0 bases and J lost 6, with 11 bases in between. Germline values: CDR1 LGHNA, CDR2 YSLEER. The CDR3 spells CASSQESAAPGELFF. The CDR3 coding sequence is TGCGCCAGCAGCCAAGAATCCGCGGCCCCCGGGGAGCTGTTTTTT.

This chain links TRBV29-1 with TRBJ2-1, with TRBD1 matching 12 bases. The germline CDR1 and CDR2 sequences are SQVTM and ANQGSEA. J gave up 8 bases and V 7 bases, and 15 bases lay outside the gene matches. This CDR3 contains 16 residues. CDR3 bases: TGCAGCGCCCCCCCCTGGGGGACAGGGGGCTTTGATGAGCAGTTCTTC. It codes for CSAPPWGTGGFDEQFF.

This clonotype was counted only a few times. CDR3 loop: CSAPLDRGVYNEQFF. The CDR3 bases are TGCAGTGCTCCCCTGGACAGGGGTGTCTACAATGAGCAGTTCTTC. The J gene is TRBJ2-1, the V gene TRBV20-1; 9 nucleotides align to TRBD1. This CDR3 has 15 amino acids. V gave up 5 bases and J gave up 3 bases; unmatched junction bases: 8. Germline CDR1 is DFQATT and CDR2 is SNEGSKA (reference sequence).

This clonotype has more than one count but fewer than ten. The chain is built from TRBV20-1 and TRBJ2-7, with 9 bases matching TRBD1. Germline CDR1 is DFQATT and CDR2 is SNEGSKA (reference sequence). The CDR3 is made up of 16 amino acids. V dropped 7 bases and J dropped 2; count of bases not matched to a gene: 15. CDR3 DNA sequence: TGCAGTGGGCCCCAGCGGGACAGGGTCGTCCCCTACGAGCAGTACGTC. It is translated as CSGPQRDRVVPYEQYV.

This chain connects TRBV4-3 to TRBJ2-2; D gene uncertain. Trimming took 3 bases from V and 7 from J, leaving 12 bases between them. The CDR3 contains 14 residues. Looked up from germline, CDR1 is LGHNA and CDR2 is YSLEER. CDR3 nucleotides: TGCGCCAGCAGCCAGGCTTCGGACGGCGGGGAGCTGTTTTTT. The encoded protein is CASSQASDGGELFF.

The chain couples TRBV25-1 to TRBJ2-2, with 8 bases fitting TRBD1. The germline V gene has CDR1 MGHDK and CDR2 SYGVNS. This CDR3 region has 15 residues. The junction had 5 bases not matched to a gene; V was cut back by 2 bases and J by 6 bases. In nucleotides, the CDR3 is TGTGCCAGCAGTGAACAGGGGGCAGGGGCCGGGGAGCTGTTTTTT. Translation gives CASSEQGAGAGELFF.

This clonotype was seen a handful of times. The rearrangement links TRBV7-2 to TRBJ2-1; no reliable D call. CDR1 is SGHTA and CDR2 is FQGNSA in the germline V gene. CDR3 size: 14 residues. V lost 0 bases to trimming and J lost 5 bases, with 8 bases between them. The CDR3 DNA reads TGTGCCAGCAGCTTAGCGCTGTGGGACAATGAGCAGTTCTTC. It yields the protein CASSLALWDNEQFF.

This clonotype was counted at least ten times. The CDR3 coding sequence is TGCAGTGCTAGAGATCCCTCGACTAGCGGGGGGTTGGAGACCCAGTACTTC. This encodes CSARDPSTSGGLETQYF. The rearrangement joins TRBV20-1 to TRBJ2-5, with 13 bases matching TRBD2. J gave up 5 bases and V 0 bases, and 9 bases lay outside the gene matches. This CDR3 has 17 amino acids. Germline V lookup: CDR1 DFQATT, CDR2 SNEGSKA (reference sequence).

This clonotype was detected a few times. V and J are TRBV20-1 and TRBJ2-1; D is unresolved. The CDR3 contains 12 residues. Deletions cut 1 base from V and 9 bases from J, with 10 bases between. CDR1 DFQATT and CDR2 SNEGSKA come from the germline V gene (reference sequence). CDR3 bases: TGCAGTGCTAGAGGGTGGGTTCCTGAGCAGTTCTTC. Its translation: CSARGWVPEQFF.

This clonotype was seen more than once but under ten times. DNA for the CDR3: TGCAGTGCTAGAGATTTGGAACAGGGGTCCTACAATGAGCAGTTCTTC. This sequence encodes CSARDLEQGSYNEQFF. The rearrangement uses TRBV20-1 and TRBJ2-1; 7 nucleotides line up with TRBD1. The CDR3 contains 16 residues. The ends lost 0 bases at V and 1 base at J; junction bases unmatched: 6. Germline assignment: CDR1 DFQATT and CDR2 SNEGSKA (reference sequence).

This clonotype was detected many times. The J gene is TRBJ1-1, the V gene TRBV6-1; no clear D gene. The CDR3 has 13 residues. With 7 bases removed from V and 1 base from J, the gap between germline ends came to 10 bases. Germline V CDR1 and CDR2: MNHNS, SASEGT. CDR3 region: CASIGRRNTEAFF. CDR3 bases: TGTGCCAGCATCGGGCGTAGGAACACTGAAGCTTTCTTT.

This clonotype was seen repeatedly, ten times or more. The gene calls are TRBV20-1 and TRBJ2-2, with a possible D match to TRBD1 (6 bases). In germline, CDR1 is DFQATT, CDR2 SNEGSKA (reference sequence). CDR3 length: 15 amino acids. Deletions cut 4 bases from V and 1 base from J, with 13 bases between. Here the CDR3 reads CSATRSDRNTGELFF. The CDR3 DNA follows: TGCAGTGCTACGCGGTCGGACAGGAACACCGGGGAGCTGTTTTTT.

This clonotype was detected only a few times. The rearrangement uses TRBV13 and TRBJ1-2; 7 nucleotides match TRBD1. The CDR3 sequence is 14 residues long. The germline CDR1 and CDR2 sequences are PRHDT and FYEKMQ (reference sequence). V shed 5 bases, J shed 4 bases, and the junction held 7 bases outside the gene matches. The CDR3 region is CASSDRGRGYGYTF. CDR3 coding DNA: TGTGCCAGCAGCGATAGGGGGCGAGGCTATGGCTACACCTTC. The full variable domain, in which reference TRBV13 and TRBJ1-2 provide the parts outside the CDR3, is AAGVIQSPRHLIKEKRETATLKCYPIPRHDTVYWYQQGPGQDPQFLISFYEKMQSDKGSIPDRFSAQQFSDYHSELNMSSLELGDSALYFCASSDRGRGYGYTFGSGTRLTVV.

V is TRBV12-3 or TRBV12-4 and J is TRBJ2-7, with D possibly matching TRBD1 (6 bases). Deletions cut 6 bases from V and 5 bases from J, with 11 bases between. The CDR3 loop spans 12 amino acids. The CDR3, as DNA: TGTGCCAGCAGCCGGACAGCTAACGAGCAGTACTTC. It specifies CASSRTANEQYF.